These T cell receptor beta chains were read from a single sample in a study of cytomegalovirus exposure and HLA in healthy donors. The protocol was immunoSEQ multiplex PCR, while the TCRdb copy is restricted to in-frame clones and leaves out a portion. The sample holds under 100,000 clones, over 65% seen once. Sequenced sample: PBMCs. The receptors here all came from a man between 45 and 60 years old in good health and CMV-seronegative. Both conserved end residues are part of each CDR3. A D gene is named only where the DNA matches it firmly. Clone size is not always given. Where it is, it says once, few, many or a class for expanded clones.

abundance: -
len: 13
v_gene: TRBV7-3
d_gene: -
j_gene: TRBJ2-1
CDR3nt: TGTGCCAGCAGCTCTAGACAGGATACGCCTCAGTTCTTC
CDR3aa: CASSSRQDTPQFF

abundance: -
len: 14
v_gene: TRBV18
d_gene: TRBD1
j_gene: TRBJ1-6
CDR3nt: TGTGCCAGCTCACCCCAGGACAGGGTATCACCCCTCCACTTT
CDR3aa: CASSPQDRVSPLHF

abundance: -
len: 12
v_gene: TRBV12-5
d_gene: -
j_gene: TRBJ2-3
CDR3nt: TGTGCTAGTGGTTTTCAGCGACATACGCAGTATTTT
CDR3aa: CASGFQRHTQYF

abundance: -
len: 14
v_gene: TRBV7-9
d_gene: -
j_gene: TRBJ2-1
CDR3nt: TGTGCCAGCAGCTCCGGTGTGGCCTACAATGAGCAGTTCTTC
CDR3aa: CASSSGVAYNEQFF

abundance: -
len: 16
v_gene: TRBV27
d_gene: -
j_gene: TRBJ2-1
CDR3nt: TGTGCCAGCAGTCACCTACAGGGAGGGGGATACAATGAGCAGTTCTTC
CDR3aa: CASSHLQGGGYNEQFF

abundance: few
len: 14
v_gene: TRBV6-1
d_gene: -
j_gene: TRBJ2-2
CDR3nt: TGTGCCACCTCAGGGGCATCGAACACCGGGGAGCTGTTTTTT
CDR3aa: CATSGASNTGELFF

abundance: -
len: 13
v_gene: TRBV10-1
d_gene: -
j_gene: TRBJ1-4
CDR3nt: TGCGCCAGCAGTCGGGGTTTTAATGAAAAACTGTTTTTT
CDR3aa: CASSRGFNEKLFF

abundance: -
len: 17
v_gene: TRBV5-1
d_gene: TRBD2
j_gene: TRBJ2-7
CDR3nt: TGCGCCAGCAGCTTGGGCCAAACCGGGGGGGCCAGAGACGAGCAGTACTTC
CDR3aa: CASSLGQTGGARDEQYF

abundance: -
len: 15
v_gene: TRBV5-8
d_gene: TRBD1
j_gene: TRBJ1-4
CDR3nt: TGTGCCAGCAGCCGACGACAGACAGGGAGAGGAAAACTGTTTTTT
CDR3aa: CASSRRQTGRGKLFF

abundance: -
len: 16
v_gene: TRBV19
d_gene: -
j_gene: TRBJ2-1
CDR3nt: TGTGCCAGTAGTCCCGACTTCAGGGGAACGGGAAATGAGCAGTTCTTC
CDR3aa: CASSPDFRGTGNEQFF

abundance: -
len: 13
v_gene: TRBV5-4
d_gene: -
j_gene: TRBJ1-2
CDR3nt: TGTGCCAGCAGCCAGGACAGCCGAGGGGGCTACACCTTC
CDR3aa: CASSQDSRGGYTF

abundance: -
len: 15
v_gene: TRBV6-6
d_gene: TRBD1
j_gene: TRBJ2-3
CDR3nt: TGTGCCAGCAGTGCCGGACAGGGGAGTCGGGATACGCAGTATTTT
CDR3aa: CASSAGQGSRDTQYF

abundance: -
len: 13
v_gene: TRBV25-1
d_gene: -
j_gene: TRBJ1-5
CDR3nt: TGTGCCAGCAGTGACCAAACAGGGTCGCCCCAGCATTTT
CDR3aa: CASSDQTGSPQHF

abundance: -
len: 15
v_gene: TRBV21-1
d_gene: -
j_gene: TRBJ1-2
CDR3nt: TGTGCCAGCAGCAAAACGACATCCCCAGACTATGGCTACACCTTC
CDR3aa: CASSKTTSPDYGYTF

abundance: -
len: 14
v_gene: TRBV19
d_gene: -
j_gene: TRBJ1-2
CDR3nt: TGTGCCAGTAGTACTAACAGGGAGGGATATGGCTACACCTTC
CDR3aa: CASSTNREGYGYTF

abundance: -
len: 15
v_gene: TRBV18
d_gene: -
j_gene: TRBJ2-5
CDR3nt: TGTGCCAGCTCACCGGCAGGGGTCGGGGTGGTGACCCAGTACTTC
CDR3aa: CASSPAGVGVVTQYF

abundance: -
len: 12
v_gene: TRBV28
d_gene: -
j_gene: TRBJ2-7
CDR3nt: TGTGCCAGCAGTTTTGCGCAATACGAGCAGTACTTC
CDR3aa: CASSFAQYEQYF

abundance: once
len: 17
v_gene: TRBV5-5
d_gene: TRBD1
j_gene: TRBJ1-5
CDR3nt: TGTGCCAGCAGCTTGGAGTGGGCAGGGGGCAGCAATCAGCCCCAGCATTTT
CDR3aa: CASSLEWAGGSNQPQHF

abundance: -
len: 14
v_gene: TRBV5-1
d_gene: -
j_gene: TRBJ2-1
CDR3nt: TGCGCCAGCAGCTCCGGGGGTAACTCCAATGAGCAGTTCTTC
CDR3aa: CASSSGGNSNEQFF

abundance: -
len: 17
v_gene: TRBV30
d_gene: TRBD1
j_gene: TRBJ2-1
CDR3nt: TGTGCCTGGAGACGAGGGGGCGCGGTGCGCGTTTACAATGAGCAGTTCTTC
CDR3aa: CAWRRGGAVRVYNEQFF

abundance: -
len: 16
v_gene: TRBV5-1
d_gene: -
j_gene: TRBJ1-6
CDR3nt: TGCGCCAGCAGCTTGGTGGTAGGGAGCGATAATTCACCCCTCCACTTT
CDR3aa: CASSLVVGSDNSPLHF

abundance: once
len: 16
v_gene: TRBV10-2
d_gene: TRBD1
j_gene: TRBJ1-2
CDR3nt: TGCGCCAGCAGTGAGGGGGGACAGGGGGCAGACTATGGCTACACCTTC
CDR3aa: CASSEGGQGADYGYTF

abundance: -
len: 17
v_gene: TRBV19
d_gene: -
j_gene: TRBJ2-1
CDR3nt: TGTGCCAGTAGTAAAGACCCCAGAGGCTTATCCTACAATGAGCAGTTCTTC
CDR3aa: CASSKDPRGLSYNEQFF

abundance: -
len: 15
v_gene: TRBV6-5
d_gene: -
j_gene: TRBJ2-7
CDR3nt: TGTGCCAGCAGTTACTTGCTAGCCCCCGCCTACGAGCAGTACTTC
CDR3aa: CASSYLLAPAYEQYF

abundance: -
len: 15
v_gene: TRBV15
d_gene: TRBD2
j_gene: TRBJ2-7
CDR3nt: TGTGCCACCAGCAGCGTCGGGCTAGCGGGAGCCGAGCAGTACTTC
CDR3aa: CATSSVGLAGAEQYF

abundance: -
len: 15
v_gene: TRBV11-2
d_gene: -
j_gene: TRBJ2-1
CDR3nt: TGTGCCAGCAGCTCCCCCGCTAACAGGGTCAATGAGCAGTTCTTC
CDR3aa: CASSSPANRVNEQFF

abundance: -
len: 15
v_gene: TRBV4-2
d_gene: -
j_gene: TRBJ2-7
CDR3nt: TGTGCCAGCAGCCAAGACTACAGCCTCTCCTACGAGCAGTACTTC
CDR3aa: CASSQDYSLSYEQYF

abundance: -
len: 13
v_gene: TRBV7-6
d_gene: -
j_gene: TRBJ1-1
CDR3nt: TGTGCCAGCAGCCGCGGGGAGAACACTGAAGCTTTCTTT
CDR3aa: CASSRGENTEAFF

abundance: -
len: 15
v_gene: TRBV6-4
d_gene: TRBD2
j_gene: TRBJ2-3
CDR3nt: TGTGCCAGCAGTGTAGCGGGGGGGCCCACAGATACGCAGTATTTT
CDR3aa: CASSVAGGPTDTQYF

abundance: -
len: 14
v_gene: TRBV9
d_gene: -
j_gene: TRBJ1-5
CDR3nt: TGTGCCAGCAGCGTAGGTGTGGGAGACCAGCCCCAGCATTTT
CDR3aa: CASSVGVGDQPQHF

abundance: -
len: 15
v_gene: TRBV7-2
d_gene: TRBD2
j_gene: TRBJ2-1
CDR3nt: TGTGCCAGCAGCCCCGAGCGGGGTTGGAACAATGAGCAGTTCTTC
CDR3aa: CASSPERGWNNEQFF

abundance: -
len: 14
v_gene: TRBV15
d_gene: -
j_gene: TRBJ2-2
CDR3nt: TGTGCCACCAGCAGCTCCCCGAACACCGGGGAGCTGTTTTTT
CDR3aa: CATSSSPNTGELFF

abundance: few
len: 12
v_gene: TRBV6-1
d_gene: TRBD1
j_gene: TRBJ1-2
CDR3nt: TGTGCCAGCATGCGACAGGGACACGGCTACACCTTC
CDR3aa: CASMRQGHGYTF

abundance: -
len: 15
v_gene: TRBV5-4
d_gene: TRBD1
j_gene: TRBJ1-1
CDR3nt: TGTGCCAGCAGCTCGAAACAGGGGGCCGACACTGAAGCTTTCTTT
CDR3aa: CASSSKQGADTEAFF

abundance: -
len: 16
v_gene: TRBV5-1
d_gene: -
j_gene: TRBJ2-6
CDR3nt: TGCGCCAGCAACCCCGACCCAGGGGCCGGGGCCAACGTCCTGACTTTC
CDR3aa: CASNPDPGAGANVLTF

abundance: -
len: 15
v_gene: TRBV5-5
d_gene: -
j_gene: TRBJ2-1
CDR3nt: TGTGCCAGCAGCTTGCTGGTCCGGGACTCCAATGAGCAGTTCTTC
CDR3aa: CASSLLVRDSNEQFF

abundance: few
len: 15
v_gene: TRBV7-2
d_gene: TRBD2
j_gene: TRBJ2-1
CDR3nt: TGTGCCAGCAGCCCTGGACTAGCGGGGGCTAGTGAGCAGTTCTTC
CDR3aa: CASSPGLAGASEQFF

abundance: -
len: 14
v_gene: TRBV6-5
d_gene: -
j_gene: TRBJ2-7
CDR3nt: TGTGCCAGCAGTTCCCTTGGCCGCACCAACGAGCAGTACTTC
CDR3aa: CASSSLGRTNEQYF

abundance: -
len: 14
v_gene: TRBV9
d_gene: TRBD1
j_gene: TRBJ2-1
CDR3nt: TGTGCCAGCAGCATTAGGACAGGGGGACGGGAGCAGTTCTTC
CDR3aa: CASSIRTGGREQFF

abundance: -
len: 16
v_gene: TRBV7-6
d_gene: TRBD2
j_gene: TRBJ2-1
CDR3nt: TGTGCCAGCAGCCTACTACTAGCGGGGGCATACAATGAGCAGTTCTTC
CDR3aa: CASSLLLAGAYNEQFF

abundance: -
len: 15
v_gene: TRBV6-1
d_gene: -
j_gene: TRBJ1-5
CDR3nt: TGTGCCAGCAGTGAGGAGGGTTCTGGCAATCAGCCCCAGCATTTT
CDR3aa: CASSEEGSGNQPQHF

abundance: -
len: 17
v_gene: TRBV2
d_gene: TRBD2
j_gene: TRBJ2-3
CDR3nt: TGTGCCAGCTTACTAGGCGGGGGGGGTTTCCGCACAGATACGCAGTATTTT
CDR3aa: CASLLGGGGFRTDTQYF

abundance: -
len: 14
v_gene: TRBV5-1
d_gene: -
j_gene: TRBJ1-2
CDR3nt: TGCGCCAGCAAAACTGAGACAGGATTTTATGGCTACACCTTC
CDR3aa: CASKTETGFYGYTF

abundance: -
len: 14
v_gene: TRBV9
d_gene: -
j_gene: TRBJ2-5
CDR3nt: TGTGCCAGCAGCGTAGGGGGGGTCGCAGAGACCCAGTACTTC
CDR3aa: CASSVGGVAETQYF

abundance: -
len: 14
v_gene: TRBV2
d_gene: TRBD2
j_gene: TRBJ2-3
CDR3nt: TGTGCCAGCAGTACGGGACTAGGGGCCGATACGCAGTATTTT
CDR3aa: CASSTGLGADTQYF

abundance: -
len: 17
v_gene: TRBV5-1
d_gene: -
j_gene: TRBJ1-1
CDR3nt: TGCGCCAGCAGCCCCACGGGCAGGGCCACGGAGAACACTGAAGCTTTCTTT
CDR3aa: CASSPTGRATENTEAFF

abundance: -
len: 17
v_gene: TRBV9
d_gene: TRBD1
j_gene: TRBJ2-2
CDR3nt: TGTGCCAGCAGCGTAGCCCCAGGGCAGGGGGCTTCCGGGGAGCTGTTTTTT
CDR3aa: CASSVAPGQGASGELFF

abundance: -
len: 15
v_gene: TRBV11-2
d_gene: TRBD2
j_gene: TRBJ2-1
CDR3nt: TGTGCCAGCAGCTTAGGACTAGCGGGAATCAATGAGCAGTTCTTC
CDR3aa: CASSLGLAGINEQFF

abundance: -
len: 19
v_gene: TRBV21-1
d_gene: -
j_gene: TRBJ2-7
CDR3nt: TGTGCCAGCAGCCATTCAAGGATTAGGAGCCACTCAATGGTCTACGAGCAGTACTTC
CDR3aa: CASSHSRIRSHSMVYEQYF

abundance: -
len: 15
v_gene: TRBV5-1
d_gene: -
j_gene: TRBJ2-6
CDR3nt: TGCGCCAGCAGCTTCATAGAATCGGGGGCCAACGTCCTGACTTTC
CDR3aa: CASSFIESGANVLTF

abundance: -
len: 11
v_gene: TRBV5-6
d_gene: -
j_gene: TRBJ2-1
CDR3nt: TGTGCCAGCAGCTTAGCTTGTGAGCAGTTCTTC
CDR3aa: CASSLACEQFF

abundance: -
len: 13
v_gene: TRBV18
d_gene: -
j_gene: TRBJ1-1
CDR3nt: TGTGCCAGCTCGACAACAGTGAACACTGAAGCTTTCTTT
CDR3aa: CASSTTVNTEAFF

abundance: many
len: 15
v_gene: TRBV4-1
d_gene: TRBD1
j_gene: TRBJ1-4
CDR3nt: TGCGCCAGCAGCCCTTCAGGGGGCGACGGTGAAAAACTGTTTTTT
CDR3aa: CASSPSGGDGEKLFF